This T cell receptor beta chain was captured by sequencing in a study of radiation and T cells in renal cell carcinoma. Study-level points and caveats: In blood, top tumor clones expanded by 2 weeks, shrinking by 4.

Stated time point: blood 4 weeks post-SBRT, at nephrectomy. The treatment is: 15 Gy SBRT to primary tumor, nephrectomy 4 weeks later. The table came from immunoSEQ multiplex PCR; TCRdb's copy has only in-frame clones and leaves some out. The sample has about 100,000 clones, roughly 88% seen once. The table lists this clone with a few counts. Its antigen is unidentified. The sample was blood, taken from a patient whose treatment included radiotherapy and nephrectomy. The sequence came from a man aged 55 to 70 with renal cell carcinoma.

Here the CDR3 reads CASSTLSNQPQHF. The CDR3 coding sequence is TGTGCCAGTAGTACTCTTAGCAATCAGCCCCAGCATTTT. The rearrangement joins TRBV19 to TRBJ1-5, with D hard to call. The V gene's germline CDR1 is LNHDA and CDR2 SQIVND (reference sequence). The CDR3 is 13 residues long. V was cut by 4 bases and J by 0 bases, with 4 bases left in between.